This T cell receptor beta chain is drawn from a study of shared clonotypes between healthy human individuals (dated by TCRdb to 2018 to 2020). With respect to the entire study: Three men and a couple of women, aged 18 to 49 years, made up the cohort. For each donor, CD4 naive and CD4 memory were each run on three plates, CD8 naive on two plates, and CD8 memory on one plate. To estimate repertoire size and how much clonotype sharing occurs between individuals, the study deeply sequenced the blood TCR repertoires of about five healthy adults. Libraries were prepared and TCR repertoires were sequenced by different laboratories using diverse techniques, in order to increase sequencing depth and limit assay-specific biases. Each donor's leukapheresis produced roughly between roughly 0.85 and 10 billion PBMCs. General study outcomes and caveats: Even with the large sequencing depth, rarefaction of the sorted-subset datasets indicated that sequencing was incomplete. About 5% of naive CD4, approximately 3.7% of naive CD8, 2.3% of memory CD4, and over 0.35% of memory CD8 clonotypes were shared across a few donors. Higher generation probabilities were observed for clonotypes shared by all four sorted-subset donors than for non-shared clonotypes. Naive subsets generally had larger estimated clonotype richness than memory subsets did. Because the study included a small number of donors, the genetic and exposure-history diversity represented was limited. Pairwise subsampling led to the expectation that sequencing depth would affect the degree of clonotype sharing among donors. Sampling was limited to blood, and TCR repertoires in tissue likely differ from TCR repertoires in blood.

The donors were healthy, HIV-negative adults who had no recently reported acute infections or vaccinations. All donors were Caucasian adults living in Nashville, Tennessee, USA. CD4+ T cells were enriched by magnetic negative selection, after which naive cells were positively selected on CD45RA and the negative fraction was taken as the memory subset. Blood was collected by leukapheresis, and PBMCs were isolated by Ficoll-Histopaque density gradient centrifugation and then cryopreserved in liquid nitrogen vapor phase. Analytical flow cytometry was used to check the purity and quantity of every magnetically sorted T cell population. Each sorted fraction had its genomic DNA isolated and then quantified by UV absorbance on a Nanodrop 2000c. In this sample, this clone turned up a few times. Its recognized antigen is unknown. Within one base of it there is no much larger clone, and no base qualities were kept.

Using the deep immunoSEQ assay, multiplex PCR amplified TCR CDR3 regions from genomic DNA. Extracted genomic DNA from each cell subset was spread evenly across all wells of several immunoSEQ 96-well plates, with each plate serving as a replicate. For sorted subsets, each replicate PCR was loaded with 200 ng genomic DNA, equivalent to 30,000 to 35,000 T cell genomes. The purified libraries were quantified using a Qubit 3.0 fluorometer, sized with a Bioanalyzer 2100, and then quantified again using the KAPA Library Quantification kit. Every immunoSEQ 96-well plate was sequenced on a separate single-read 150-cycle Illumina NextSeq 550 flow cell. Under the source paper's analysis protocol: Because only junctional sequences without quality scores were contained in the immunoSEQ output, filtering matching that applied to full-length reads could not be performed. Sequences were annotated with PyIR, a Python wrapper for IgBLAST v1.9, and V/J genes and CDR3 were assigned using IMGT germline references. Reads were removed for weak V/J assignments (E-value above 1e-6), missing CDR3, stop codons, out-of-frame junctions, or ambiguous translated residues. V3J clonotypes were defined as sequences sharing an identical inferred V gene, J gene, and CDR3 amino acid sequence. The percentage overlap between two repertoires was calculated by dividing the number of shared unique clonotypes by the size of the smaller repertoire. Repertoire richness was assessed with RTK rarefaction, the Chao1 estimator, and Recon v2.1 estimates of unobserved clonotypes. OLGA was used to compute generation probabilities for all TCRbeta clonotypes that the gDNA method yielded from several donors. The clones in this table, taken by TCRdb from immuneACCESS, are in-frame only. Not every clone is retained; where verified, under half of the shortfall comes from an unresolved V gene, and the cause of the rest is unknown. The DNA was the basis for D and trimming; V, J and clone size are from that table. The sample table contains over a million clones; only one count was recorded for about 77% of them. Nearly 1.5% of the sample is taken by the ten largest.

The CDR3 sequence holds 18 residues, the cysteine and phenylalanine included. The only DNA kept is the CDR3, 54 bases in frame from the first base. A distance of 13 bases separates the germline ends of V and J, which lose 1 base and 0 bases respectively. Here the chain combines TRBV23-1 and TRBJ2-6; there is no confident call for the D gene. TRBV23-1 is an ORF, with its function uncertain. Sequencing was done on a sample of memory CD4+ T cells sorted from blood. The cell subset or site label here, explained by the study, means: CD45RA-negative fraction. This TCR derives from a man in his late teens or twenties in good health. The CDR3 region: CASSQLTSLSSGANVLTF. The bases read TGCGCCAGCAGTCAATTGACCAGCCTTTCCTCTGGGGCCAACGTCCTGACTTTC.